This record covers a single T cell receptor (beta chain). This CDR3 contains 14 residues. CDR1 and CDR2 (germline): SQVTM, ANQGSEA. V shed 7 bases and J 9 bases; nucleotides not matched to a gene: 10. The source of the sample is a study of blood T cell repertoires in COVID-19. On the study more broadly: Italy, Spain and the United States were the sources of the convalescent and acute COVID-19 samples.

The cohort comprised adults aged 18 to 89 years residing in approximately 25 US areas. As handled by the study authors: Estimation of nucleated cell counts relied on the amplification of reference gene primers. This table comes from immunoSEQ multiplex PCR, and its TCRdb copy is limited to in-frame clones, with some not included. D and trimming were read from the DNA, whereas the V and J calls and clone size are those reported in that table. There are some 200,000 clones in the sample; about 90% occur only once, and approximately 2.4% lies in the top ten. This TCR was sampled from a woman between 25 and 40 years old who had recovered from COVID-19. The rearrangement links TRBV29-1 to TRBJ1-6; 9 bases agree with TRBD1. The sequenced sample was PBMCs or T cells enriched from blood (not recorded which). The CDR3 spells CSAGRDRDGSPLHF. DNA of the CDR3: TGCAGCGCCGGACGGGACAGGGACGGTTCACCCCTCCACTTT.